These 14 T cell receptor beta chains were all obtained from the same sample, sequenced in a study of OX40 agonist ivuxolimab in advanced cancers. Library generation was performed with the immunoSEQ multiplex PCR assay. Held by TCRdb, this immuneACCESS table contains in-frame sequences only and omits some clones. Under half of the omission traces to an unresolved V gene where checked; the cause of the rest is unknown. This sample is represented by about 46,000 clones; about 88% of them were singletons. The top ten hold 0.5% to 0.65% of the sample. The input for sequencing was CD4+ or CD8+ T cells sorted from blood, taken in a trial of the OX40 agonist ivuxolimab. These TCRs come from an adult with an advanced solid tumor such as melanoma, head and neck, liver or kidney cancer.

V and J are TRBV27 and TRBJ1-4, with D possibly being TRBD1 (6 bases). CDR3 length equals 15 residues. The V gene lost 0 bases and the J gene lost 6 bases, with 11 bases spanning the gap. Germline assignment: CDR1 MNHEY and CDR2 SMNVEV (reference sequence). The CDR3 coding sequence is TGTGCCAGCAGTTTATCAGGAGGACAGTATGAAAAACTGTTTTTT. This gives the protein CASSLSGGQYEKLFF. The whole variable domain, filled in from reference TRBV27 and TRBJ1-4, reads EAQVTQNPRYLITVTGKKLTVTCSQNMNHEYMSWYRQDPGLGLRQIYYSMNVEVTDKGDVPEGYKVSRKEKRNFPLILESPSPNQTSLYFCASSLSGGQYEKLFFGSGTQLSVL.

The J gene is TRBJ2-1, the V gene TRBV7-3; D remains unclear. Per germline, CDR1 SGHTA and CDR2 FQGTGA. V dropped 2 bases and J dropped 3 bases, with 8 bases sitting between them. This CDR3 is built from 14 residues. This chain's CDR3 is CASSLADNYNEQFF. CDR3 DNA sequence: TGTGCCAGCAGCTTAGCGGATAACTACAATGAGCAGTTCTTC.

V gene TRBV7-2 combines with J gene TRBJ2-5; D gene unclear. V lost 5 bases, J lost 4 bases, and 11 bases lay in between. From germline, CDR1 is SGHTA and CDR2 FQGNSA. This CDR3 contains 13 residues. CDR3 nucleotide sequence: TGTGCCAGCAGCCCCAACCCGGGAGAGACCCAGTACTTC. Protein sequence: CASSPNPGETQYF.

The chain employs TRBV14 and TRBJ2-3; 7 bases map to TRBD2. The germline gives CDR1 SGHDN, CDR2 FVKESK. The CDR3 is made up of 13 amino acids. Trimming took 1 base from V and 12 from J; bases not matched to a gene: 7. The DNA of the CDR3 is TGTGCCAGCAGCCAAGTTTTGACTAGCCCTCAGTATTTT. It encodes CASSQVLTSPQYF.

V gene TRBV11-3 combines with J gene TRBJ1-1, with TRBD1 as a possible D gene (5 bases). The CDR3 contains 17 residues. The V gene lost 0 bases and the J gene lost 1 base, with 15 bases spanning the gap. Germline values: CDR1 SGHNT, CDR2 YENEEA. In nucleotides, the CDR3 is TGTGCCAGCAGCTTAGATTTTCGGGCAGGGCCGAACACTGAAGCTTTCTTT. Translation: CASSLDFRAGPNTEAFF. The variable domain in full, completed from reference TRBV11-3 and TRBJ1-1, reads EAGVVQSPRYKIIEKKQPVAFWCNPISGHNTLYWYLQNLGQGPELLIRYENEEAVDDSQLPKDRFSAERLKGVDSTLKIQPAELGDSAVYLCASSLDFRAGPNTEAFFGQGTRLTVV.

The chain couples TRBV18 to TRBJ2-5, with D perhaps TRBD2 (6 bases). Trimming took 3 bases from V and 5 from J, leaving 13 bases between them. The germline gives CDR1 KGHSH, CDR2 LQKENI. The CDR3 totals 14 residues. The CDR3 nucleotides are TGTGCCAGCTCACCTGGACTGGGAGGCGAGACCCAGTACTTC. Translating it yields CASSPGLGGETQYF.

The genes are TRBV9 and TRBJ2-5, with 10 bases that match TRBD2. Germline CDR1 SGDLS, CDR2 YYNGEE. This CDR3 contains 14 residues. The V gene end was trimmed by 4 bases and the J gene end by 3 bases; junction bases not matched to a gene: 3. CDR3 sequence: CASSRTSGEETQYF. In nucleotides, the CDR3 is TGTGCCAGCAGCCGGACTAGCGGAGAAGAGACCCAGTACTTC.

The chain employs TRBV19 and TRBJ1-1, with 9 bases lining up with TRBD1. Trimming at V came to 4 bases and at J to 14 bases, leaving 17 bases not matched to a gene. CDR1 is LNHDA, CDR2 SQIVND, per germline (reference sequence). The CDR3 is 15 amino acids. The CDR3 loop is CASSTPGQGHPRSFF. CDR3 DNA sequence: TGTGCCAGTAGTACCCCGGGACAGGGTCACCCCCGATCCTTCTTT.

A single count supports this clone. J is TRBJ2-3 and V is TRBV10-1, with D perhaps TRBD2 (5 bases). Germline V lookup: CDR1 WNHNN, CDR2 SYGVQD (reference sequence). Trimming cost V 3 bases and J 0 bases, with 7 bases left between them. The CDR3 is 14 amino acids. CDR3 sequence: CASSEWTSTDTQYF. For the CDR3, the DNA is TGCGCCAGCAGTGAATGGACTAGCACAGATACGCAGTATTTT.

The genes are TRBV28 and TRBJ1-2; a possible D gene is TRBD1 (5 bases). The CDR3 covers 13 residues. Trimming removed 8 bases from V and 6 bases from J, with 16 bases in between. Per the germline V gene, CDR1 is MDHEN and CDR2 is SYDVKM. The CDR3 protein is CASAFVAGNGYTF. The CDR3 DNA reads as TGTGCCAGCGCCTTTGTGGCAGGGAATGGCTACACCTTC.

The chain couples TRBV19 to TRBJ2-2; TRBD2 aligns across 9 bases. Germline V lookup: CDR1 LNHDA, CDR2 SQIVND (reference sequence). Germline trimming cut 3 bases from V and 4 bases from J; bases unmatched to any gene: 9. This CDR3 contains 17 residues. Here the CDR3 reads CASSMTSGRLSTGELFF. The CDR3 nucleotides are TGTGCCAGTAGTATGACTAGCGGTCGACTTTCCACCGGGGAGCTGTTTTTT.

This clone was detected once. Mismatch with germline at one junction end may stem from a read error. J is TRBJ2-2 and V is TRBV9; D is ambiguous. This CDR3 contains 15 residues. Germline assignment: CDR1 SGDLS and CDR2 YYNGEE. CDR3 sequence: CASSVGSRNAGELFF. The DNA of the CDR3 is TGTGCCAGCAGCGTTGGGTCCCGGAACGCCGGGGAGCTGTTTTTT.

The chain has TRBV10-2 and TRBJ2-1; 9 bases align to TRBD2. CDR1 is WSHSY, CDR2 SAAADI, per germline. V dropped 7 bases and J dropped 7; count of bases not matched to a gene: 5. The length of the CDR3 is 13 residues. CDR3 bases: TGCGCCAGCACTAGCGGGGTGACTAATGAGCAGTTCTTC. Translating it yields CASTSGVTNEQFF.

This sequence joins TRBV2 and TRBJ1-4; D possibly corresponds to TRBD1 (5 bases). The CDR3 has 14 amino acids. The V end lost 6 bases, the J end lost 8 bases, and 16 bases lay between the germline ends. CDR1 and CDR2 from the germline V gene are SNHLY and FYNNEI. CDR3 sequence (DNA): TGTGCCAGCAGCCAAGGGACCAAGGCGGAAAAACTGTTTTTT. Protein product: CASSQGTKAEKLFF.